Listed below are T cell receptor beta chains from one sample, sequenced in a study of shared clonotypes between healthy human individuals. The protocol was immunoSEQ multiplex PCR, while the TCRdb copy is restricted to in-frame clones and leaves out a portion. The top ten hold 0.36% of the sample, which has fewer than 2.5 million clones, roughly 93% seen once. Sequencing input: naive CD4+ T cells from PBMCs. Source of these receptors: a man aged 18-30 years in good health. Some clones in this sample may be carry-over from other donors' samples. Both conserved end residues are part of each CDR3. D genes are given only for firm matches. Rows may omit the clone size; those that give it use once, few, many or a size class.

TRBJ1-5,once,.,TRBV28,TGTGCCAGTTCGAGGGGGATACTCAATCAGCCCCAGCATTTT,CASSRGILNQPQHF
TRBJ1-1,.,TRBD1,TRBV6-5,TGTGCCAGCAGCCGAGGACAGGTGGGGACTGAAGCTTTCTTT,CASSRGQVGTEAFF
TRBJ1-1,.,.,TRBV5-1,TGCGCCAGCAGCTTGGCGAGTGTCAGGGACGGGAACACTGAAGCTTTCTTT,CASSLASVRDGNTEAFF
TRBJ2-2,once,.,TRBV6-5,TGTGCCAGCGCTATGGTAGGGGCGAACACCGGGGAGCTGTTTTTT,CASAMVGANTGELFF
TRBJ1-4,.,.,TRBV5-1,TGCGCCAGCAGCCTCAACACCGGACGACATGAAAAACTGTTTTTT,CASSLNTGRHEKLFF
TRBJ2-5,.,TRBD1,TRBV4-1,TGCGCCAGCAGCACCCGGGACAGGGGTTATCAGGAGACCCAGTACTTC,CASSTRDRGYQETQYF
TRBJ1-2,.,.,TRBV20-1,TGCAGTGCTAACGATGTCCCTGGCTACACCTTC,CSANDVPGYTF
TRBJ1-5,few,.,TRBV5-6,TGTGCCAGCAGCTTGGGCGGGAACGGGGGCAATCAGCCCCAGCATTTT,CASSLGGNGGNQPQHF
TRBJ2-7,.,.,TRBV7-2,TGTGCCAGCAGCATTGACAGATACGAGCAGTACTTC,CASSIDRYEQYF
TRBJ2-5,.,.,TRBV5-1,TGCGCCAGCAGCAATCCGGGCGCTGAGGAGACCCAGTACTTC,CASSNPGAEETQYF
TRBJ2-1,.,.,TRBV5-1,TGCGCCAGCAGCTTGGTGCCGGGAATCAACAATGAGCAGTTCTTC,CASSLVPGINNEQFF
TRBJ2-2,.,.,TRBV12-1,TGTGCCAGCAGCTTTGACGCACGGGAGAAAAGCGGGGAGCTGTTTTTT,CASSFDAREKSGELFF
TRBJ2-5,.,.,TRBV29-1,TGCAGCGTTGATGAGGTGAGAGAGACCCAGTACTTC,CSVDEVRETQYF